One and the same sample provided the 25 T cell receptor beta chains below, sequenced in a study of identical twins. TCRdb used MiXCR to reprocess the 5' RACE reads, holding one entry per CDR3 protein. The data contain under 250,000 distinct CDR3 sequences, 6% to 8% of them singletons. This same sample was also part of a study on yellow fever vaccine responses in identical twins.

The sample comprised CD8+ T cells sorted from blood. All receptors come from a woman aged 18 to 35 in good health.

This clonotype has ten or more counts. CDR3 loop: CASSSGTGPYEQYV. The CDR3 nucleotides read TGTGCCAGCAGCTCCGGGACAGGACCCTACGAGCAGTACGTC. V and J are TRBV5-6 and TRBJ2-7; TRBD1 matches 8 bases. The trim removed 3 bases at V and 2 bases at J, leaving 4 bases unmatched. CDR3 length: 14 amino acids. CDR1 is SGHDT, CDR2 YYEEEE, per germline.

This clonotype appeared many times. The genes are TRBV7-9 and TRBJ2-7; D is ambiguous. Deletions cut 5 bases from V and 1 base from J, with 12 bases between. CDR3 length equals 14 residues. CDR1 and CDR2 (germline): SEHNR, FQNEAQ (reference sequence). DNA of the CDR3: TGTGCCAGCAGCCCAGTTGACATATCCTACGAGCAGTACTTC. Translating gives CASSPVDISYEQYF.

CDR3 DNA sequence: TGTGCCAGCAGAACAGGACAGAGGAACACTGAAGCTTTCTTT. Translated: CASRTGQRNTEAFF. The rearrangement joins TRBV27 to TRBJ1-1; the D gene is possibly TRBD1 (6 bases). V dropped 6 bases and J dropped 1 base, with 12 bases sitting between them. This CDR3 has 14 residues. CDR1 and CDR2 from the germline V gene are MNHEY and SMNVEV (reference sequence).

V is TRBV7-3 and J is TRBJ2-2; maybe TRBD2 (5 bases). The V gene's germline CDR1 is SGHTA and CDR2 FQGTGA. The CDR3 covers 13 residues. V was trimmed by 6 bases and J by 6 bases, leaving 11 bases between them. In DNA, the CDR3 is TGTGCCAGCAGTTTCGGGAAGGCCGGGGAGCTGTTTTTT. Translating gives CASSFGKAGELFF.

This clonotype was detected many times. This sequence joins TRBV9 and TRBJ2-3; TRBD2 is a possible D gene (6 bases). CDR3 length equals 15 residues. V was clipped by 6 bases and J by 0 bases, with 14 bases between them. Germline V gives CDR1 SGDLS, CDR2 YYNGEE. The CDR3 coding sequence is TGTGCCAGCACGCCAAGCGGGTCTAGCACAGATACGCAGTATTTT. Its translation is CASTPSGSSTDTQYF. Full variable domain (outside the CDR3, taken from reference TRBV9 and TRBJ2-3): DSGVTQTPKHLITATGQRVTLRCSPRSGDLSVYWYQQSLDQGLQFLIQYYNGEERAKGNILERFSAQQFPDLHSELNLSSLELGDSALYFCASTPSGSSTDTQYFGPGTRLTVL.

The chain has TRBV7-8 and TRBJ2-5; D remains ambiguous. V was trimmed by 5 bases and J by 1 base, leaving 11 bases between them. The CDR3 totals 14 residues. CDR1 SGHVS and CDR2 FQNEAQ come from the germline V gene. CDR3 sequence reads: CASSPHLLQETQYF. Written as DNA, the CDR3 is TGTGCCAGCAGCCCTCACCTCCTCCAAGAGACCCAGTACTTC.

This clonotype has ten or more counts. The CDR3, as DNA: TGTGCCAGCAGTGACTCGTTCGGGGACGTAGATACGCAGTATTTT. This translates into CASSDSFGDVDTQYF. The chain couples TRBV6-4 to TRBJ2-3; D may match TRBD1 or TRBD2 (5 bases each). The CDR3 is 15 residues long. V lost 0 bases, J lost 5 bases, and 12 bases lay in between. From germline, CDR1 is MRHNA and CDR2 SNTAGT.

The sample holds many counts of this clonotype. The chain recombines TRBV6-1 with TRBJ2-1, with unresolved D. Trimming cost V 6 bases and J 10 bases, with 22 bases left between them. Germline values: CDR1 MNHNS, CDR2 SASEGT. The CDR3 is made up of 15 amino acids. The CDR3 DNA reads TGTGCCAGCAGGATAGGTTCCGAATGGGCCAGCGAGCAGTTCTTC. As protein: CASRIGSEWASEQFF.

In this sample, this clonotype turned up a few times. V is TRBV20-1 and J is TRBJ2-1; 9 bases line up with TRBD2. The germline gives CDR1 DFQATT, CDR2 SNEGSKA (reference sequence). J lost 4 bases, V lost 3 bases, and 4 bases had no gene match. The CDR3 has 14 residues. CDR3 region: CSASEGLAYNEQFF. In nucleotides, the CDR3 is TGCAGTGCTAGCGAGGGACTAGCATACAATGAGCAGTTCTTC.

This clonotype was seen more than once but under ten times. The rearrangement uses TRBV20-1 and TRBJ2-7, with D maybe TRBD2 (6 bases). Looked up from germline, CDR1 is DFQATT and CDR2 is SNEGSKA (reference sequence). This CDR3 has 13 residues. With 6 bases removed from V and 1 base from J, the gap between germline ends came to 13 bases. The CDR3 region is CSAVERGSYEQYV. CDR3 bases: TGCAGTGCCGTAGAACGGGGGTCCTACGAGCAGTACGTC.

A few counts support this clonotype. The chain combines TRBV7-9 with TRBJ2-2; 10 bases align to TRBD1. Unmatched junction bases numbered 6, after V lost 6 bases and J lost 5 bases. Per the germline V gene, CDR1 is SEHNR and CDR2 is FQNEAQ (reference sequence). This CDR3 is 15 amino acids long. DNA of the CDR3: TGTGCCAGCAGATCCCCGGGACAGGGGACCGGGGAGCTGTTTTTT. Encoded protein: CASRSPGQGTGELFF.

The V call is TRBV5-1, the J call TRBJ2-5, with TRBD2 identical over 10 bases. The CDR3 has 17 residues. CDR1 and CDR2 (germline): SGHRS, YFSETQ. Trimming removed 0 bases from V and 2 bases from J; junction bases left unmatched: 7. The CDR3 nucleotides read TGCGCCAGCAGCTTGGTAGCCGGACTAGCGGATCAAGAGACCCAGTACTTC. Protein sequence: CASSLVAGLADQETQYF.

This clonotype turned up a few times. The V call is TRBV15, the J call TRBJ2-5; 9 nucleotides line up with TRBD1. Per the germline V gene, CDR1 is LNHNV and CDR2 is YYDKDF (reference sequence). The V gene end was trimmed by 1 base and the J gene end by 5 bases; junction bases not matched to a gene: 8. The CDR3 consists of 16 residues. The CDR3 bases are TGTGCCACCAGCAGAGCCTTACAGGGGGCAGCGGAGACCCAGTACTTC. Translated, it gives CATSRALQGAAETQYF.

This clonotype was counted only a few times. The CDR3 region has the DNA TGTGCCAGCAGCATAGGACAGTCCGAGCAGTACGTC. This sequence encodes CASSIGQSEQYV. V gene TRBV5-6 combines with J gene TRBJ2-7; tentatively, D is TRBD1 (6 bases). This CDR3 is 12 amino acids long. The V end was cut by 4 bases, the J end by 6 bases, with 11 bases between. Germline-derived CDR1 and CDR2 are SGHDT and YYEEEE.

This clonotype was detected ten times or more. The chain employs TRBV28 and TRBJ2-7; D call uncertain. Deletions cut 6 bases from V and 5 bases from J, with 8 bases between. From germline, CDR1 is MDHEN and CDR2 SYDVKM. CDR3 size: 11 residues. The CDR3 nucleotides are TGTGCCAGCAGCCTCCAGAACGAGCAGTACTTC. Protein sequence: CASSLQNEQYF.

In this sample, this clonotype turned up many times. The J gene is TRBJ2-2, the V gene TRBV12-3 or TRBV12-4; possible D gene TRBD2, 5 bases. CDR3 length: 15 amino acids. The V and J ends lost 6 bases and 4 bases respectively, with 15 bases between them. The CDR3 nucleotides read TGTGCCAGCAGCAATGACCGGGGTGCCACCGGGGAGCTGTTTTTT. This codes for CASSNDRGATGELFF.

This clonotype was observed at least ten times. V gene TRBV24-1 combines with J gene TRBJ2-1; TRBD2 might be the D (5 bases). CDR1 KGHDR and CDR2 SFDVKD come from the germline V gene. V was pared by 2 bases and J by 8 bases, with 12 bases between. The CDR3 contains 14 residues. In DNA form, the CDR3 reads TGTGCCACCAGTGATTCTCCCCGGCGGGATGAGCAGTTCTTC. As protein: CATSDSPRRDEQFF.

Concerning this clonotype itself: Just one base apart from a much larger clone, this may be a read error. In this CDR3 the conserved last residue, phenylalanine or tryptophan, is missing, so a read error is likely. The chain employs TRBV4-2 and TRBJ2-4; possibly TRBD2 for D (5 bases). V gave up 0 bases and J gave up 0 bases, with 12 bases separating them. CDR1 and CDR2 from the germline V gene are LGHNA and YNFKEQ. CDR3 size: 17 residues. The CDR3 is CASSQDWLALAKNIQYY. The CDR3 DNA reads TGTGCCAGCAGCCAAGATTGGCTAGCCCTAGCCAAAAACATTCAGTACTAC.

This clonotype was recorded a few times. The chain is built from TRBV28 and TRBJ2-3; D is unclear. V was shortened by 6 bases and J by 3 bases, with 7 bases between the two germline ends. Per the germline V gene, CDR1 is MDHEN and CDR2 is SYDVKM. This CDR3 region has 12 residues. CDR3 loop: CASRDPTDTQYF. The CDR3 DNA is TGTGCCAGCAGGGATCCTACAGATACGCAGTATTTT.

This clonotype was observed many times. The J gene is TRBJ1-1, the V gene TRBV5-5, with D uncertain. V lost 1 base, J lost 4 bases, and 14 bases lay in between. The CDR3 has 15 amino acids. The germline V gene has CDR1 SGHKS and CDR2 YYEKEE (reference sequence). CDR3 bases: TGTGCCAGCAGCTTGTCTGAAGGGTGGTTCACTGAAGCTTTCTTT. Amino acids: CASSLSEGWFTEAFF.

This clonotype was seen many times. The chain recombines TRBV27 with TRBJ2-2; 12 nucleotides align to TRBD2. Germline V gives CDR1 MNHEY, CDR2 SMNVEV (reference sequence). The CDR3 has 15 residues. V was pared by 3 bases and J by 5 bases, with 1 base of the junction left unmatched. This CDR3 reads CASSFGTSGTGELFF. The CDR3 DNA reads TGTGCCAGCAGTTTTGGGACTAGCGGGACCGGGGAGCTGTTTTTT.

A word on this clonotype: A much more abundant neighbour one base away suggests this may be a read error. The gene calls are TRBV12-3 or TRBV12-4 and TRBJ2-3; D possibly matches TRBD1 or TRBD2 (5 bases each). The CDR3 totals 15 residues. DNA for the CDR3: TGTGTCAGCGGTCGGCAGGGAGATAGCACAGATACGCAGTATTTT. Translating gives CVSGRQGDSTDTQYF.

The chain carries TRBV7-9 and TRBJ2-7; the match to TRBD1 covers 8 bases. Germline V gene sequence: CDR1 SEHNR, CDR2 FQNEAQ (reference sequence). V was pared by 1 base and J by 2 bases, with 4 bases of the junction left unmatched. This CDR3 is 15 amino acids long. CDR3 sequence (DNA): TGTGCCAGCAGCTTAGACGACAGGGGAGCCTACGAGCAGTACTTC. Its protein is CASSLDDRGAYEQYF.

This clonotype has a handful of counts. Here the CDR3 DNA reads TGTGCCAGCAGCGCCTGGTCCGGACTAGCGGGAGGAGAGGGCACAGATACGCAGTATTTT. Its translation: CASSAWSGLAGGEGTDTQYF. The rearrangement links TRBV9 to TRBJ2-3, with TRBD2 identical over 14 bases. Per germline, CDR1 SGDLS and CDR2 YYNGEE. After removal of 3 bases from V and 1 base from J, the junction contained 13 bases not matched to a gene. The CDR3 sequence is 20 residues long.

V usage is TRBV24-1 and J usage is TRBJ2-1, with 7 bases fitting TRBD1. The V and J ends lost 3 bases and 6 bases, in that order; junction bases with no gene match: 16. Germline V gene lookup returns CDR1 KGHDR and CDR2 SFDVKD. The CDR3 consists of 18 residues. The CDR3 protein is CATSDMDRDSFVINEQFF. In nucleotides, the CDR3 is TGTGCCACCAGTGATATGGATCGGGACAGCTTTGTAATCAATGAGCAGTTCTTC.